This T cell receptor beta chain was documented in a study of blood T cell repertoires in COVID-19. For the study at large: Acute and convalescent COVID-19 samples came from the United States, Italy and Spain. PBMCs, B-cell-depleted T cells, or T cells provided the cDNA or gDNA that made up the material.

The CDR3 length is 22 residues. Methods used by the authors: Nucleated cell number was recorded as an estimate derived from reference gene primer amplification. Clones were read by immunoSEQ multiplex PCR, and TCRdb kept only the in-frame ones, dropping some. The V and J calls and clone size come from that table; D and trimming were worked out from the DNA. The sample carries tens of thousands of clones, 80% to 90% recorded once. The sample taken for sequencing was peripheral blood. This TCR came from an elderly man with acute or convalescent COVID-19. This sequence joins TRBV21-1 and TRBJ1-2; the tabulated D call, TRBD1, remains unverified against the DNA. TRBV21-1 is a recognized pseudogene. The CDR3 DNA reads as TGTGCCAGCAGCAAAGAAAACCCCCCCCTAGATAAACAGGGTCCCCTAAACTATGGCTACACCTTC. It encodes CASSKENPPLDKQGPLNYGYTF.